The 2 T cell receptor beta chains below come from one sample, sequenced in a study of kidney transplant recipient with SARS-CoV-2 infection. TCRdb processed the reads anew with MiXCR; each CDR3 protein has one entry. The table includes 200,000 to 300,000 distinct CDR3 sequences, under 35% detected once. Sequenced here: a blood sample, sampled at baseline and between days 110 and 120 from a kidney transplant recipient. The source is a young adult male patient who had COVID-19 and was a kidney transplant recipient. Some T cells may be supplied by the graft donor.

This clonotype was found many times. V is TRBV15 and J is TRBJ1-2, with D uncertain. The germline gives CDR1 LNHNV, CDR2 YYDKDF (reference sequence). Trimming left V 4 bases short and J 4 bases short, with 22 bases between. The CDR3 covers 17 residues. The CDR3: CATSKNERCGKTYGYTF. In DNA form, the CDR3 reads TGTGCCACCAGCAAAAATGAAAGGTGTGGAAAGACCTATGGCTACACCTTC.

Concerning this clonotype: The junction departs from germline at one end; a sequencing error may be responsible. The chain employs TRBV10-1 and TRBJ1-2, with unresolved D. The CDR3 extends over 17 amino acids. Germline CDR1 is WNHNN and CDR2 is SYGVQD (reference sequence). The CDR3, as DNA: TGCGCCAGCAGTCATATACCAAGATCGCGAAAGACCTATGGCCACACCTTC. Amino acids: CASSHIPRSRKTYGHTF.